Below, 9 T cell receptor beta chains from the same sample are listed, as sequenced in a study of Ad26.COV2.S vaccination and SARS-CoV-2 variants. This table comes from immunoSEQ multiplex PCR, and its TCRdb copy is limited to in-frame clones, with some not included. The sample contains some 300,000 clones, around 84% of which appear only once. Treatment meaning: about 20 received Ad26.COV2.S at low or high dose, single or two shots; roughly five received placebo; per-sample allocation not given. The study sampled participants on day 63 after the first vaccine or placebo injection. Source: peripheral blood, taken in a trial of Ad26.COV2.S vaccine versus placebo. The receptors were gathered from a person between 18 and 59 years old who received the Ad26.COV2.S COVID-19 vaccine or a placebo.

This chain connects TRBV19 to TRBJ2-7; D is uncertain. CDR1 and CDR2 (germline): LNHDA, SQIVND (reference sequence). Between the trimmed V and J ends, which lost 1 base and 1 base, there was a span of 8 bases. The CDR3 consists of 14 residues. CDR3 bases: TGTGCCAGTAGTATAGGTGGGTTATCCTACGAGCAGTACTTC. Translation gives CASSIGGLSYEQYF.

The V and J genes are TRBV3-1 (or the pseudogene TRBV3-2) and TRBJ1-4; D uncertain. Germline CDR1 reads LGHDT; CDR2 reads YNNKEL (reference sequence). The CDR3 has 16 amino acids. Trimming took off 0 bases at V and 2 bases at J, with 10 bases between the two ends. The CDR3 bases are TGTGCCAGCAGCCAAGATCAAGGTGGGACTAATGAAAAACTGTTTTTT. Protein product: CASSQDQGGTNEKLFF.

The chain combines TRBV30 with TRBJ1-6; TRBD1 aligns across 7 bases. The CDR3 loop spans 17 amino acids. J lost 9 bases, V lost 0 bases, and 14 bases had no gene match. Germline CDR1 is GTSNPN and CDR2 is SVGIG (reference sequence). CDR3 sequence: CAWSVLKVSGGISPLHF. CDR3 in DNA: TGTGCCTGGAGTGTACTTAAGGTGTCAGGGGGAATTTCACCCCTCCACTTT.

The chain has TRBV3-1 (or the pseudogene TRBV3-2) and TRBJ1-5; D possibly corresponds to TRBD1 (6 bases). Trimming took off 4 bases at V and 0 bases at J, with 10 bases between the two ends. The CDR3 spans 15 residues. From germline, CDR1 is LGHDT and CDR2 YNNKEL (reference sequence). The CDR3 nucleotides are TGTGCCAGCAGCCGACAGGATGCTAGCAATCAGCCCCAGCATTTT. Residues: CASSRQDASNQPQHF.

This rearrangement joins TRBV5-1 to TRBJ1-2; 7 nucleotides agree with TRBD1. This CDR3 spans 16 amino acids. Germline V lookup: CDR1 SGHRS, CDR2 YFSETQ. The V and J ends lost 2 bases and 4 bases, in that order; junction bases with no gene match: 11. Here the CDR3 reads CASSLIQGQPLYGYTF. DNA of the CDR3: TGCGCCAGCAGCTTAATCCAGGGACAGCCCCTCTATGGCTACACCTTC.

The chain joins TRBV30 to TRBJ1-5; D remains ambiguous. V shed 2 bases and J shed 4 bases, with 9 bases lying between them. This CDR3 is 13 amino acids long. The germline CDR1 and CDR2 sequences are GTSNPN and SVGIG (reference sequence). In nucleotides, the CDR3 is TGTGCCTGGAGTCGCGGGCTAAATCAGCCCCAGCATTTT. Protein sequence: CAWSRGLNQPQHF. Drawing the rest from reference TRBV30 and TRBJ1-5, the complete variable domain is SQTIHQWPATLVQPVGSPLSLECTVEGTSNPNLYWYRQAAGRGLQLLFYSVGIGQISSEVPQNLSASRPQDRQFILSSKKLLLSDSGFYLCAWSRGLNQPQHFGDGTRLSIL.

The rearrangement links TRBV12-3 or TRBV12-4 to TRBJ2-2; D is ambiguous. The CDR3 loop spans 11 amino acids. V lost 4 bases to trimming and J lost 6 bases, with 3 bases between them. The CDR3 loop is CASSSAGELFF. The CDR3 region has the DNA TGTGCCAGCAGTTCGGCCGGGGAGCTGTTTTTT.

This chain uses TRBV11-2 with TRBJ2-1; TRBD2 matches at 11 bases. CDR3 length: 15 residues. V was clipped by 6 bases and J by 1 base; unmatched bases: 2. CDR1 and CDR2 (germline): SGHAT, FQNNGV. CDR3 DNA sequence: TGTGCCAGCAGACTAGCGGGGGTGTCCTACAATGAGCAGTTCTTC. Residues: CASRLAGVSYNEQFF. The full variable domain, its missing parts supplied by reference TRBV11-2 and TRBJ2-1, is EAGVAQSPRYKIIEKRQSVAFWCNPISGHATLYWYQQILGQGPKLLIQFQNNGVVDDSQLPKDRFSAERLKGVDSTLKIQPAKLEDSAVYLCASRLAGVSYNEQFFGPGTRLTVL.

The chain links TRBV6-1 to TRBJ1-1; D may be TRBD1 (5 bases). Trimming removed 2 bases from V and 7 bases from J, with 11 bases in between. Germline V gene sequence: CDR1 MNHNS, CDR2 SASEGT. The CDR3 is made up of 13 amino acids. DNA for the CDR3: TGTGCCAGCAGTGAATCGGGTGGGGGTGAAGCTTTCTTT. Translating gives CASSESGGGEAFF.